A single sample gave rise to the 22 T cell receptor beta chains below, sequenced in a study of PD-1 blockade in mismatch repair-deficient tumors. Produced via immunoSEQ multiplex PCR; TCRdb's table is partial and in-frame only. Of 90,000 to 120,000 clones in the sample, 82% were seen once. Sequencing used peripheral blood, obtained less than 37 weeks after starting pembrolizumab. The receptors were gathered from an adult with mismatch repair-deficient cancer.

The chain is built from TRBV6-1 and TRBJ1-5; 7 bases are shared with TRBD1. Germline CDR1 reads MNHNS; CDR2 reads SASEGT. CDR3 size: 17 residues. The junction had 9 bases not matched to a gene; V was cut back by 4 bases and J by 0 bases. In nucleotides, the CDR3 is TGTGCCAGCAGTGCCGAACAGGGGACCTATAGCAATCAGCCCCAGCATTTT. This codes for CASSAEQGTYSNQPQHF.

The genes are TRBV5-8 and TRBJ2-2; the D is unclear. The germline V gene has CDR1 SGHTS and CDR2 YDEGEE. The CDR3 has 15 residues. The ends were cut back, 1 base at V and 2 bases at J, with 9 bases in the middle. CDR3 loop: CASSLFLGNTGELFF. The CDR3 DNA is TGTGCCAGCAGCTTGTTTCTGGGAAACACCGGGGAGCTGTTTTTT.

The chain carries TRBV9 and TRBJ2-5; 8 bases are a match to TRBD2. The CDR3 runs 14 residues. Germline V gene sequence: CDR1 SGDLS, CDR2 YYNGEE. V was pared by 4 bases and J by 2 bases, with 4 bases of the junction left unmatched. Here the CDR3 reads CASSPPGGQETQYF. The DNA of the CDR3 is TGTGCCAGCAGCCCTCCGGGGGGGCAAGAGACCCAGTACTTC.

This clone is a singleton in its sample. The rearrangement joins TRBV9 to TRBJ2-1, with 9 bases that match TRBD2. V dropped 1 base and J dropped 9; count of bases not matched to a gene: 11. Germline V gene sequence: CDR1 SGDLS, CDR2 YYNGEE. The CDR3 covers 16 residues. The CDR3 sequence is CASSVLAGVYASEQFF. CDR3 nucleotides: TGTGCCAGCAGCGTATTAGCGGGAGTATACGCGTCTGAGCAGTTCTTC. The variable domain in full, with the rest retrieved from reference TRBV9 and TRBJ2-1, is DSGVTQTPKHLITATGQRVTLRCSPRSGDLSVYWYQQSLDQGLQFLIQYYNGEERAKGNILERFSAQQFPDLHSELNLSSLELGDSALYFCASSVLAGVYASEQFFGPGTRLTVL.

This clone was detected a few times. The rearrangement uses TRBV9 and TRBJ1-5, with a tentative D call TRBD1 (5 bases). Germline-derived CDR1 and CDR2 are SGDLS and YYNGEE. Trimming shortened V by 4 bases and J by 3 bases, and 11 bases separated the two germline ends. CDR3 length: 14 residues. CDR3 sequence reads: CASSPAGNNQPQHF. Here the CDR3 DNA reads TGTGCCAGCAGCCCCGCAGGGAACAATCAGCCCCAGCATTTT.

This chain uses TRBV28 with TRBJ2-3; TRBD1 aligns across 7 bases. V was clipped by 6 bases and J by 3 bases; unmatched bases: 3. Germline V gene lookup returns CDR1 MDHEN and CDR2 SYDVKM. The CDR3 contains 13 residues. CDR3 coding DNA: TGTGCCAGCAGCGGGACAGCAACAGATACGCAGTATTTT. It specifies CASSGTATDTQYF. The full variable domain, rest sourced from reference TRBV28 and TRBJ2-3, is DVKVTQSSRYLVKRTGEKVFLECVQDMDHENMFWYRQDPGLGLRLIYFSYDVKMKEKGDIPEGYSVSREKKERFSLILESASTNQTSMYLCASSGTATDTQYFGPGTRLTVL.

The chain recombines TRBV29-1 with TRBJ2-1; TRBD2 matches at 7 bases. Trimming cost V 5 bases and J 4 bases; bases outside gene matches: 8. Germline V gene data show CDR1 as SQVTM and CDR2 as ANQGSEA. This CDR3 spans 14 amino acids. The CDR3 loop is CSVSGGSTYNEQFF. CDR3 bases: TGCAGCGTTTCGGGCGGGAGTACTTACAATGAGCAGTTCTTC.

The chain couples TRBV29-1 to TRBJ2-7, with 8 positions matching TRBD2. V lost 4 bases to trimming and J lost 9 bases; unmatched junction nucleotides: 8. CDR1 and CDR2 (germline): SQVTM, ANQGSEA. The CDR3 runs 12 residues. CDR3 residues: CSVVAGGTGQYF. The CDR3, as DNA: TGCAGCGTTGTTGCGGGAGGAACGGGGCAGTACTTC.

The rearrangement uses TRBV10-3 and TRBJ2-1; 9 bases align to TRBD1. The CDR3 spans 15 residues. Germline CDR1 ENHRY, CDR2 SYGVKD. J gave up 8 bases and V 2 bases, and 7 bases lay outside the gene matches. For the CDR3, the DNA is TGTGCCATCAGTGAGGGGGGGACAGGGATCGATGAGCAGTTCTTC. This gives the protein CAISEGGTGIDEQFF.

The V and J genes are TRBV11-3 and TRBJ2-7; the D gene could be TRBD1 or TRBD2 (5 bases each). The V gene lost 5 bases and the J gene lost 5 bases, with 19 bases spanning the gap. CDR3 length: 15 residues. From germline, CDR1 is SGHNT and CDR2 YENEEA. CDR3 in amino acids: CASSPRSGTGHEQYF. DNA of the CDR3: TGTGCCAGCAGCCCCCGTAGTGGTACGGGGCACGAGCAGTACTTC.

There are a few counts of this clone. This chain uses TRBV7-9 with TRBJ1-2; D call uncertain. Per germline, CDR1 SEHNR and CDR2 FQNEAQ (reference sequence). The V end was cut by 0 bases, the J end by 1 base, with 9 bases between. CDR3 length equals 15 residues. The CDR3 DNA reads TGTGCCAGCAGCTTAGCGGGCTTAGTTAACTATGGCTACACCTTC. It encodes CASSLAGLVNYGYTF.

This chain links TRBV11-3 with TRBJ2-5; TRBD1 matches at 7 bases. The J call is in doubt because the DNA end fits TRBJ2-7 better. This CDR3 spans 15 amino acids. Germline-derived CDR1 and CDR2 are SGHNT and YENEEA. CDR3 nucleotides: TGTGCCAGCAGCTTACGGGACAGCAGTGCCTACGAGCAGTACTTC. Amino acid sequence: CASSLRDSSAYEQYF.

This rearrangement joins TRBV6-1 to TRBJ2-7, with D tentatively TRBD2 (5 bases). CDR1 is MNHNS and CDR2 is SASEGT in the germline V gene. The CDR3 is 12 amino acids. Trimming took 5 bases from V and 2 from J, leaving 7 bases between them. The CDR3: CASSLGTYEQYF. For the CDR3, the DNA is TGTGCCAGCAGTCTCGGGACCTACGAGCAGTACTTC.

The chain recombines TRBV19 with TRBJ2-6; D is undetermined. Trimming removed 2 bases from V and 3 bases from J, with 5 bases in between. The CDR3 length is 14 residues. The V gene's germline CDR1 is LNHDA and CDR2 SQIVND (reference sequence). The CDR3 sequence: CASSINGGANVLTF. The CDR3 DNA is TGTGCCAGTAGTATAAATGGTGGGGCCAACGTCCTGACTTTC.

The table lists this clone with a few counts. The junction differs from germline at one of its ends, possibly a read error. The chain has TRBV7-7 and TRBJ2-5, with TRBD1 identical over 7 bases. The length of the CDR3 is 15 residues. Germline CDR1 SSHAT, CDR2 FNYEAQ (reference sequence). The CDR3 reads CASSPQGVLGETQYF. Written as DNA, the CDR3 is TGTGCTAGCAGTCCGCAGGGGGTGCTCGGGGAGACCCAGTACTTC.

This clone has a single count. The V call is TRBV5-1, the J call TRBJ1-2, with D possibly matching TRBD1 (5 bases). CDR1 is SGHRS and CDR2 is YFSETQ in the germline V gene. The length of the CDR3 is 13 residues. V lost 4 bases to trimming and J lost 4 bases, with 11 bases between them. The CDR3 protein is CASSPGGAYGYTF. CDR3 in DNA: TGCGCCAGCAGCCCGGGCGGGGCCTATGGCTACACCTTC.

The chain is built from TRBV27 and TRBJ2-2; 8 bases match TRBD2. Germline CDR1 reads MNHEY; CDR2 reads SMNVEV (reference sequence). Germline trimming cut 7 bases from V and 4 bases from J; bases unmatched to any gene: 5. There are 14 residues in the CDR3. This CDR3 is CASNGREGTGELFF. The CDR3 region has the DNA TGTGCCAGCAACGGACGGGAGGGCACCGGGGAGCTGTTTTTT.

The chain employs TRBV11-2 and TRBJ2-2; D ambiguous. V shed 4 bases and J shed 2 bases, with 8 bases lying between them. The CDR3 extends over 14 amino acids. In germline, CDR1 is SGHAT, CDR2 FQNNGV. CDR3 nucleotides: TGTGCCAGCAGCTCCGGCTTCAACACCGGGGAGCTGTTTTTT. It specifies CASSSGFNTGELFF.

The chain links TRBV6-5 to TRBJ1-2; tentative D call: TRBD1 (5 bases). Germline-derived CDR1 and CDR2 are MNHEY and SVGAGI. Trimming took off 5 bases at V and 7 bases at J, with 8 bases between the two ends. This CDR3 is built from 11 residues. CDR3 bases: TGTGCCAGCAGTGCCGGGACTGGCTACACCTTC. Translating it yields CASSAGTGYTF.

The chain is built from TRBV18 and TRBJ1-4, with no clear D. CDR1 is KGHSH and CDR2 is LQKENI in the germline V gene. The V and J ends lost 2 bases and 3 bases respectively, with 13 bases between them. This CDR3 is 16 amino acids long. CDR3 sequence reads: CASSPDLGWANEKLFF. The CDR3 nucleotides are TGTGCCAGCTCACCAGATTTAGGGTGGGCTAATGAAAAACTGTTTTTT.

A few counts support this clone. This rearrangement joins TRBV6-5 to TRBJ2-3; TRBD1 matches at 10 bases. This CDR3 has 15 amino acids. The V gene end was trimmed by 7 bases and the J gene end by 1 base; junction bases not matched to a gene: 5. Germline V gives CDR1 MNHEY, CDR2 SVGAGI. The CDR3 nucleotides read TGTGCCAGCATGTTTGGACAGGGGGGCACAGATACGCAGTATTTT. Translating gives CASMFGQGGTDTQYF.

This chain uses TRBV20-1 with TRBJ2-1; D might be TRBD1 or TRBD2, each matching 5 bases. The CDR3 is 10 amino acids. Germline V gene sequence: CDR1 DFQATT, CDR2 SNEGSKA (reference sequence). CDR3 region: CSLGVDEQFF. In DNA form, the CDR3 reads TGCAGCCTGGGGGTCGATGAGCAGTTCTTC.